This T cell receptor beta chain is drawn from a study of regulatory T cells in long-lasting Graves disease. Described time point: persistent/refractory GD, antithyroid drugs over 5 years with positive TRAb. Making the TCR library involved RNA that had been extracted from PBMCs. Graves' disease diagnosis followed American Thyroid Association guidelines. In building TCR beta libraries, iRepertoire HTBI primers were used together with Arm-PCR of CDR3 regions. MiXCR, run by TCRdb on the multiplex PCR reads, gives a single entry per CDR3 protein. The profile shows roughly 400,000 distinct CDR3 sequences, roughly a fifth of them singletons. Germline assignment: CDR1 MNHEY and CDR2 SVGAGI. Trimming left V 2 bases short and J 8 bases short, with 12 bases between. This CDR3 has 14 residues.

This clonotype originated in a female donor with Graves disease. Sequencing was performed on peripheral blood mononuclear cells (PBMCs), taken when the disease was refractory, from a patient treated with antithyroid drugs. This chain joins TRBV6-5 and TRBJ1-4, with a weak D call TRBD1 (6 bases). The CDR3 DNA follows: TGTGCCAGCAGTTACACAGGGTCTGAGGAAAAACTGTTTTTT. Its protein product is CASSYTGSEEKLFF.